Presented here are 2 T cell receptor beta chains from one specimen sequenced in a study of regulatory T cells in long-lasting Graves disease. Construction of TCR beta libraries relied on iRepertoire HTBI primers and on Arm-PCR targeting CDR3 regions. TCRdb reprocessed the multiplex PCR reads via MiXCR and lists one record per CDR3 protein. The repertoire holds fewer than 650,000 distinct CDR3 sequences, with around 15% as singletons. Described time point: newly diagnosed GD, antithyroid drugs for less than 3 months. With RNA extracted from PBMCs as input, the TCR library was made. In addition, the sample was reused for a study of T cells in Graves' hyperthyroidism and ophthalmopathy.

The sample here was peripheral blood mononuclear cells (PBMCs), taken at new diagnosis, from a patient treated with antithyroid drugs. The receptors shown here come from a man aged 18 to 29 with Graves disease.

The chain links TRBV14 to TRBJ2-5, with 7 bases identical to TRBD2. Germline values: CDR1 SGHDN, CDR2 FVKESK. V trimming: 3 bases; J trimming: 5 bases; junction bases outside the gene matches: 9. The CDR3 consists of 15 residues. The CDR3 is CASSHAGDRFETQYF. DNA of the CDR3: TGTGCCAGCAGCCACGCGGGAGATAGGTTTGAGACCCAGTACTTC. Full variable domain (missing parts from reference TRBV14 and TRBJ2-5): EAGVTQFPSHSVIEKGQTVTLRCDPISGHDNLYWYRRVMGKEIKFLLHFVKESKQDESGMPNNRFLAERTGGTYSTLKVQPAELEDSGVYFCASSHAGDRFETQYFGPGTRLLVL.

The chain is built from TRBV20-1 and TRBJ2-1; tentative D call: TRBD1 (5 bases). TRBJ2-5 matches the DNA end more closely, so the J call is doubtful. Per germline, CDR1 DFQATT and CDR2 SNEGSKA (reference sequence). CDR3 length: 16 residues. CDR3 protein: CSASRFAGFGQETQYF. Written as DNA, the CDR3 is TGCAGTGCTAGTCGATTTGCAGGGTTCGGGCAAGAGACCCAGTACTTC.